This T cell receptor beta chain appears in the sequencing data of a study of PD-L1 blockade in urothelial cancer. Time point in this sample: peripheral blood 6 weeks after treatment start. Pretreatment sampling and on-treatment sampling together yielded between 1 and 8 samples for each patient. Sequenced by immunoSEQ multiplex PCR; TCRdb stores in-frame clones only, minus some. Altogether over 25,000 clones are present, over 60% being singletons, with the ten largest covering about 3%. V gave up 2 bases and J gave up 0 bases, with 8 bases separating them. Germline V gene lookup returns CDR1 MNHEY and CDR2 SMNVEV (reference sequence). This CDR3 region has 15 residues.

The TCR originated in a man in his 70s with urothelial cancer. The chain links TRBV27 to TRBJ2-1; D unclear. Sequencing was performed on PBMCs, taken around atezolizumab (anti-PD-L1) treatment. The CDR3 spells CASSLKASSYNEQFF. CDR3 bases: TGTGCCAGCAGTTTAAAAGCGAGCTCCTACAATGAGCAGTTCTTC.